The 25 T cell receptor beta chains in this list originate from one sample, sequenced in a study of T cell repertoires in cytomegalovirus infection. TCRdb reanalysed the reads using MiXCR and keeps one entry per CDR3 protein. Here the sample spans approximately 500,000 distinct CDR3 sequences, 16% being singletons. Sequenced sample: CD8+ T cells from PBMCs. These receptor sequences come from a human donor in good health (CMV status not recorded). Some clones in this sample may be carry-over from other donors' samples.

This clonotype has a count of ten or more. The rearrangement joins TRBV7-9 to TRBJ1-2; 7 positions match TRBD1. Trimming cost V 10 bases and J 5 bases; bases outside gene matches: 19. The CDR3 runs 16 residues. Germline V gene lookup returns CDR1 SEHNR and CDR2 FQNEAQ (reference sequence). CDR3 nucleotide sequence: TGTGCCATCGACGTGTTAGGCTCAGGGGGGCATTATGGCTACACCTTC. Translating it yields CAIDVLGSGGHYGYTF.

This rearrangement joins TRBV4-2 to TRBJ1-3; maybe TRBD1 (5 bases). Germline loops: CDR1 LGHNA, CDR2 YNFKEQ. There are 15 residues in the CDR3. The V gene lost 1 base and the J gene lost 4 bases, with 11 bases spanning the gap. Here the CDR3 DNA reads TGTGCCAGCAGCCAAGTCACGGGACCCGGAAACACCATATATTTT. Its protein is CASSQVTGPGNTIYF.

This clonotype has only a few counts. J is TRBJ2-7 and V is TRBV4-1, with D maybe TRBD1 (6 bases). The V gene's germline CDR1 is MGHRA and CDR2 YSYEKL. Trimming removed 10 bases from V and 3 bases from J, with 10 bases in between. There are 11 residues in the CDR3. For the CDR3, the DNA is TGCGCCACTTCACAGGGCTACGAGCAGTACTTC. It yields the protein CATSQGYEQYF.

J is TRBJ2-2 and V is TRBV18; D may correspond to TRBD1 or TRBD2 (6 bases each). Trimming stripped 6 bases from V and 9 bases from J, with 11 bases between. The V gene's germline CDR1 is KGHSH and CDR2 LQKENI. The CDR3 is 12 residues long. CDR3 loop: CASSTGARELFF. Here the CDR3 DNA reads TGTGCCAGCTCGACGGGGGCCCGGGAGCTGTTTTTT.

The chain recombines TRBV4-2 with TRBJ2-5; TRBD1 matches at 7 bases. V lost 8 bases and J lost 5; bases outside the gene matches: 11. The CDR3 is 14 amino acids. Germline CDR1 and CDR2: LGHNA and YNFKEQ. The chain's CDR3 is CASGENRGRETQYF. CDR3 nucleotides: TGTGCCAGCGGGGAAAACAGGGGCCGGGAGACCCAGTACTTC.

V and J are TRBV6-5 and TRBJ2-5; 9 positions match TRBD1. V shed 1 base, J shed 0 bases, and the junction held 6 bases outside the gene matches. The CDR3 has 17 amino acids. Germline lookup yields CDR1 MNHEY and CDR2 SVGAGI. CDR3 nucleotide sequence: TGTGCCAGCAGTTACTTAGACAGGGGGGGATACCAAGAGACCCAGTACTTC. Its translation is CASSYLDRGGYQETQYF.

In its sample, this clonotype was seen many times. This chain links TRBV27 with TRBJ2-7; D ambiguous. This CDR3 contains 14 residues. The germline V and J ends were trimmed by 5 bases and 2 bases, with 13 bases remaining between them. The V gene's germline CDR1 is MNHEY and CDR2 SMNVEV (reference sequence). The chain's CDR3 is CASSLGDGAYEQYF. Here the CDR3 DNA reads TGTGCCAGCAGTCTTGGAGACGGCGCCTACGAGCAGTACTTC.

The table lists this clonotype with many counts. The rearrangement uses TRBV11-3 and TRBJ2-7; 12 bases align to TRBD2. V lost 5 bases to trimming and J lost 3 bases; unmatched junction nucleotides: 5. Germline values: CDR1 SGHNT, CDR2 YENEEA. The CDR3 covers 15 residues. CDR3 region: CASSLTSGSFYEQYF. In nucleotides, the CDR3 is TGTGCCAGCAGCCTGACTAGCGGGAGTTTCTACGAGCAGTACTTC.

This clonotype was seen a handful of times. V gene TRBV19 combines with J gene TRBJ1-1; a possible D gene is TRBD1 (5 bases). Per germline, CDR1 LNHDA and CDR2 SQIVND (reference sequence). The V and J ends lost 6 bases and 3 bases respectively, with 14 bases between them. There are 14 residues in the CDR3. The CDR3 loop is CASSLWGVDTEAFF. The CDR3, as DNA: TGTGCCAGTAGCCTTTGGGGGGTGGACACTGAAGCTTTCTTT.

This clonotype was picked up many times. V usage is TRBV4-1 and J usage is TRBJ2-5, with a weak D call TRBD1 (5 bases). Trimming stripped 0 bases from V and 2 bases from J, with 13 bases between. The germline V gene has CDR1 MGHRA and CDR2 YSYEKL. The CDR3 consists of 16 residues. The CDR3 protein is CASSQDIPGFQETQYF. CDR3 bases: TGCGCCAGCAGCCAAGATATTCCAGGGTTTCAAGAGACCCAGTACTTC.

This clonotype was recorded a few times. The chain recombines TRBV6-7 with TRBJ1-5, with 9 bases lining up with TRBD1. TRBV6-7 is annotated as an ORF whose role is uncertain. The CDR3 is made up of 14 amino acids. J lost 6 bases, V lost 6 bases, and 6 bases had no gene match. CDR3 amino acids: CASRGTGPTQPQHF. CDR3 nucleotides: TGTGCCAGCAGGGGGACAGGGCCCACTCAGCCCCAGCATTTT.

V and J are TRBV19 and TRBJ1-1; TRBD1 is a possible D gene (5 bases). The V end lost 5 bases, the J end lost 3 bases, and 10 bases lay between the germline ends. The V gene's germline CDR1 is LNHDA and CDR2 SQIVND (reference sequence). This CDR3 has 13 residues. In DNA form, the CDR3 reads TGTGCCAGTAGTGGGGCCCTCGACACTGAAGCTTTCTTT. This translates into CASSGALDTEAFF.

This clonotype was observed many times. The chain couples TRBV12-5 to TRBJ1-5; no reliable D call. The CDR3 consists of 13 residues. The germline CDR1 and CDR2 sequences are LGHNT and FRNRAP. Trimming left V 5 bases short and J 6 bases short, with 11 bases between. CDR3 protein: CASGPPRGQPQHF. The DNA for the CDR3 is TGTGCTAGTGGTCCCCCCCGGGGTCAGCCCCAGCATTTT.

This chain connects TRBV19 to TRBJ1-1; TRBD1 aligns across 8 bases. This CDR3 region has 15 residues. V was clipped by 5 bases and J by 0 bases; unmatched bases: 5. Germline CDR1 is LNHDA and CDR2 is SQIVND (reference sequence). The CDR3 DNA sequence: TGTGCCAGTAGTTCCAGGGGGCCTGTGAACACTGAAGCTTTCTTT. It specifies CASSSRGPVNTEAFF.

This clonotype has a handful of counts. The chain links TRBV25-1 to TRBJ2-2, with 8 bases aligning to TRBD1. Germline lookup yields CDR1 MGHDK and CDR2 SYGVNS. After removal of 4 bases from V and 6 bases from J, the junction contained 10 bases not matched to a gene. The CDR3 sequence is 16 residues long. The CDR3 sequence is CASSGDRRVLPGELFF. The CDR3 coding sequence is TGTGCCAGCAGTGGGGACAGGCGAGTTTTACCCGGGGAGCTGTTTTTT.

For this clonotype: Possible read error: a much larger clone is one base away. This sequence joins TRBV6-6 and TRBJ2-7, with D possibly being TRBD1 (6 bases). Germline-derived CDR1 and CDR2 are MNHNY and SVGAGI (reference sequence). The CDR3 contains 16 residues. The CDR3 loop reads CASSYPGQPITYERYF. The CDR3 nucleotides are TGTGCCAGCAGTTACCCGGGACAACCGATAACCTACGAGCGGTACTTC.

This clonotype has a count of ten or more. The J gene is TRBJ1-2, the V gene TRBV12-3 or TRBV12-4, with 7 bases matching TRBD1. The V gene end was trimmed by 6 bases and the J gene end by 4 bases; junction bases not matched to a gene: 5. This CDR3 comprises 13 residues. CDR3 amino acids: CASSPGTAYGYTF. In DNA form, the CDR3 reads TGTGCCAGCAGCCCAGGGACAGCCTATGGCTACACCTTC.

This clonotype was seen repeatedly, ten times or more. The rearrangement joins TRBV27 to TRBJ1-1; 10 bases are a match to TRBD1. The germline V gene encodes CDR1 MNHEY and CDR2 SMNVEV (reference sequence). The ends lost 2 bases at V and 0 bases at J; junction bases unmatched: 6. The CDR3 sequence is 17 residues long. CDR3 loop: CASSLLRTGGVNTEAFF. CDR3 sequence (DNA): TGTGCCAGCAGTTTACTACGGACAGGGGGAGTGAACACTGAAGCTTTCTTT.

This sequence joins TRBV19 and TRBJ2-3, with 9 bases aligning to TRBD1. The CDR3 is made up of 15 amino acids. Trimming at V came to 4 bases and at J to 4 bases, leaving 6 bases not matched to a gene. Germline V gene lookup returns CDR1 LNHDA and CDR2 SQIVND (reference sequence). The CDR3 loop reads CASSTTDRGADTQYF. For the CDR3, the DNA is TGTGCCAGTAGTACCACGGACAGGGGTGCAGATACGCAGTATTTT.

In this sample, this clonotype turned up a few times. The chain has TRBV19 and TRBJ2-2; unclear D gene. Trimming took 7 bases from V and 1 from J, leaving 7 bases between them. CDR1 LNHDA and CDR2 SQIVND come from the germline V gene (reference sequence). The CDR3 is 13 residues long. The CDR3 region is CASNPRNTGELFF. CDR3 nucleotide sequence: TGTGCCAGTAACCCGAGGAACACCGGGGAGCTGTTTTTT.

This clonotype was found many times. The chain joins TRBV7-6 to TRBJ1-1; the D gene is possibly TRBD1 (5 bases). CDR1 and CDR2 from the germline V gene are SGHVS and FNYEAQ. The CDR3 is made up of 16 amino acids. V was cut by 1 base and J by 0 bases, with 12 bases left in between. As DNA, the CDR3 is TGTGCCAGCAGCTTAGGTGGGGGACCAATGAACACTGAAGCTTTCTTT. Translated: CASSLGGGPMNTEAFF.

The J gene is TRBJ2-1, the V gene TRBV19; 9 bases match TRBD1. The CDR3 consists of 20 residues. V lost 2 bases and J lost 0; bases outside the gene matches: 14. Germline CDR1 and CDR2: LNHDA and SQIVND (reference sequence). Here the CDR3 DNA reads TGTGCCAGTAGTATAAAGGGGGACAGGGAGGACCCAGACTCCTACAATGAGCAGTTCTTC. It encodes CASSIKGDREDPDSYNEQFF.

This clonotype was recorded a few times. The V gene is TRBV15, the J gene TRBJ2-1; no clear D. V was cut by 7 bases and J by 5 bases, with 9 bases left in between. The CDR3 consists of 12 residues. Germline values: CDR1 LNHNV, CDR2 YYDKDF (reference sequence). The CDR3 DNA reads TGTGCCACCACCCGACTCCACAATGAGCAGTTCTTC. Encoded protein: CATTRLHNEQFF.

This clonotype was counted ten times or more. The V gene is TRBV2, the J gene TRBJ1-6, with TRBD1 matching over 11 bases. The CDR3 covers 15 residues. Germline CDR1 SNHLY, CDR2 FYNNEI. V lost 6 bases, J lost 10 bases, and 8 bases stayed unmatched. The CDR3 nucleotides read TGTGCCAGCAGCCGGGACAGGGGGAAGGGATCACCCCTCCACTTT. Translation gives CASSRDRGKGSPLHF.

This clonotype has a handful of counts. The chain is built from TRBV7-9 and TRBJ1-1; TRBD1 might be the D (6 bases). Trimming took 7 bases from V and 4 from J, leaving 13 bases between them. In germline, CDR1 is SEHNR, CDR2 FQNEAQ (reference sequence). The CDR3 loop spans 13 amino acids. Here the CDR3 DNA reads TGTGCCAGCACCTCCACAGGGACCACTGAAGCTTTCTTT. As protein: CASTSTGTTEAFF. Together with reference TRBV7-9 and TRBJ1-1, the CDR3 gives the full variable domain: DTGVSQNPRHKITKRGQNVTFRCDPISEHNRLYWYRQTLGQGPEFLTYFQNEAQLEKSRLLSDRFSAERPKGSFSTLEIQRTEQGDSAMYLCASTSTGTTEAFFGQGTRLTVV.